One and the same sample provided the 5 T cell receptor beta chains below, sequenced in a study of blood T cell repertoires in COVID-19. Some clones are missing from TCRdb's copy, which holds only in-frame ones; the method was immunoSEQ multiplex PCR. The sample shows around 170,000 clones, approximately 88% of them seen only once. Sequences were obtained from peripheral blood. The receptors stem from a man aged 18 to 29 with active or convalescent COVID-19.

V is TRBV6-5 and J is TRBJ1-6; 10 bases fit TRBD1. The CDR3 spans 14 residues. Trimming removed 6 bases from V and 15 bases from J; junction bases left unmatched: 11. Germline values: CDR1 MNHEY, CDR2 SVGAGI. The CDR3 bases are TGTGCCAGCAGGCCGGGACAGGGGTCTTTGCGCCTCCACTTT. Its protein product is CASRPGQGSLRLHF.

This rearrangement joins TRBV29-1 to TRBJ2-7, with 8 bases fitting TRBD1. This CDR3 has 14 residues. The junction had 5 bases not matched to a gene; V was cut back by 4 bases and J by 0 bases. Germline values: CDR1 SQVTM, CDR2 ANQGSEA. The CDR3 sequence: CSVVGDRSSYEQYF. The CDR3 DNA reads as TGCAGCGTTGTGGGGGACAGGAGCTCCTACGAGCAGTACTTC.

The chain links TRBV5-4 to TRBJ2-1; the D gene is possibly TRBD2 (7 bases). The CDR3 sequence is 13 residues long. Per the germline V gene, CDR1 is SGHNT and CDR2 is YYREEE (reference sequence). V lost 6 bases, J lost 7 bases, and 14 bases lay in between. DNA of the CDR3: TGTGCCAGCAATTCCGGGGGGCAAAATGAGCAGTTCTTC. Amino acid sequence: CASNSGGQNEQFF.

This clone has only one observation. V and J are TRBV6-5 and TRBJ2-7; unclear D gene. The germline V gene has CDR1 MNHEY and CDR2 SVGAGI. V was pared by 2 bases and J by 0 bases, with 11 bases between. The CDR3 totals 15 residues. The DNA of the CDR3 is TGTGCCAGCAGTTACGGTATTTCTAGCTCCTACGAGCAGTACTTC. Amino acid sequence: CASSYGISSSYEQYF.

The rearrangement links TRBV7-8 to TRBJ2-1; tentative D call: TRBD2 (5 bases). This CDR3 comprises 16 residues. V was cut by 5 bases and J by 4 bases, with 18 bases left in between. Germline V gene sequence: CDR1 SGHVS, CDR2 FQNEAQ. The CDR3 protein is CASSEVGRGKYNEQFF. CDR3 bases: TGTGCCAGCAGCGAAGTGGGTCGGGGAAAATACAATGAGCAGTTCTTC.